A selection of T cell receptor beta chains follows, all from one sample in a study of OX40 agonist ivuxolimab in advanced cancers. TCRdb's table, derived via immunoSEQ multiplex PCR, lists solely in-frame clones and lacks some. The repertoire has 15,000 to 20,000 clones, roughly 75% of them found once; the top ten carry about 27%. This sample comprised CD4+ or CD8+ T cells sorted from blood, obtained in a trial of the OX40 agonist ivuxolimab. Receptors were obtained from an adult with an advanced solid tumor such as melanoma, head and neck, liver or kidney cancer. The CDR3 runs from the conserved cysteine through the conserved F or W. A D gene is named only where the DNA matches it firmly.

>TRBV4-2|TRBJ2-2|NA
CASSQGVTGPGELFF
>TRBV12-5|TRBJ2-7|TRBD1
CASGTGQGTYEQYF
>TRBV21-1|TRBJ2-7|NA
CASSAGWLGEQYF
>TRBV28|TRBJ2-5|NA
CASSLSRREKETQYF
>TRBV6-4|TRBJ2-5|TRBD2
CASSEGTSGQETQYF
>TRBV27|TRBJ2-5|NA
CASSLSPTQETQYF
>TRBV5-4|TRBJ2-5|NA
CASNSRGSGETQYF
>TRBV6-6|TRBJ1-5|TRBD1
CASSYSTGDNQPQHF
>TRBV9|TRBJ2-7|TRBD1
CASSVGTGNEQYF
>TRBV7-3|TRBJ2-3|NA
CASSSNGADTQYF
>TRBV6-5|TRBJ2-1|TRBD2
CASSYWTSAWNEQFF
>TRBV6-5|TRBJ2-3|TRBD2
CASSYSTSGSTDTQYF
>TRBV28|TRBJ2-5|NA
CAIKRAVQETQYF
>TRBV5-1|TRBJ2-6|TRBD1
CASSLAPTVGQGLVVGSGANVLTF
>TRBV28|TRBJ2-1|TRBD2
CASGTSGAGEQFF
>TRBV6-9|TRBJ2-1|NA
CASSYFRYTEQFF
>TRBV27|TRBJ1-1|NA
CASGLTPDRRMNTEAFF
>TRBV6-6|TRBJ2-5|NA
CASSSTSLKGYGTQYF
>TRBV9|TRBJ2-7|NA
CASSNSPDYYEQYF
>TRBV29-1|TRBJ1-2|NA
CSVAEDSFYGYTF
>TRBV7-9|TRBJ2-5|TRBD1
CASRGIGQETQYF
>TRBV6-5|TRBJ2-2|NA
CASSYSPGELFF
>TRBV27|TRBJ1-1|TRBD1
CASSPGQGPTEAFF
>TRBV6-5|TRBJ2-7|NA
CASSALGASYEQYF